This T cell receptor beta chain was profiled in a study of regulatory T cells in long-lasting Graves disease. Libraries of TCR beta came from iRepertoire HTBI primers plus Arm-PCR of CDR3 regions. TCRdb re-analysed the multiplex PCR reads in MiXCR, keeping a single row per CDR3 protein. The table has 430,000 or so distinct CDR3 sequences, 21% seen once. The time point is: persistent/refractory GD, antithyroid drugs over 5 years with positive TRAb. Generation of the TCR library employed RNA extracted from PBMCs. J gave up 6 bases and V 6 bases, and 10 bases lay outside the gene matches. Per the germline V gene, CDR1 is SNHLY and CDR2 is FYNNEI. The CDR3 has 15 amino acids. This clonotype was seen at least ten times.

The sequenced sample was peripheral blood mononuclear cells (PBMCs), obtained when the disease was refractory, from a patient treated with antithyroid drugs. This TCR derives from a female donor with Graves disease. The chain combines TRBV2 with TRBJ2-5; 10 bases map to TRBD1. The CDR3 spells CASRLPGQGMKTQYF. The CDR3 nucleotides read TGTGCCAGCAGATTGCCGGGACAGGGGATGAAGACCCAGTACTTC. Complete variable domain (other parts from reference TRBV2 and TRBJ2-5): EPEVTQTPSHQVTQMGQEVILRCVPISNHLYFYWYRQILGQKVEFLVSFYNNEISEKSEIFDDQFSVERPDGSNFTLKIRSTKLEDSAMYFCASRLPGQGMKTQYFGPGTRLLVL.